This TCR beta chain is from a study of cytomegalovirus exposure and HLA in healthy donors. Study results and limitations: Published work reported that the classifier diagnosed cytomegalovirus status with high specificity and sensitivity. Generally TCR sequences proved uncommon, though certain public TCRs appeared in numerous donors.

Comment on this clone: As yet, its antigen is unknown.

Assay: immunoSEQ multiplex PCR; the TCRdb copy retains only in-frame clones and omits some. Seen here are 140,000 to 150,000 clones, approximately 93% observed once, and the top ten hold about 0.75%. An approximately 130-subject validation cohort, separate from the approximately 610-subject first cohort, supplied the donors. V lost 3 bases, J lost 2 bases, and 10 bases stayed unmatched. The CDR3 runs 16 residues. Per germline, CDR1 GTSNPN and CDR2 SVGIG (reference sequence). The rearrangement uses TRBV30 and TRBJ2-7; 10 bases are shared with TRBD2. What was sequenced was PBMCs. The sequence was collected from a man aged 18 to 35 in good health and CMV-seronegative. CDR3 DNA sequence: TGTGCCTGGAGACACACCCTAGCGGGGGCCGCCTACGAGCAGTACTTC. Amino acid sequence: CAWRHTLAGAAYEQYF. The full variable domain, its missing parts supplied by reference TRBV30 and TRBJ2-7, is SQTIHQWPATLVQPVGSPLSLECTVEGTSNPNLYWYRQAAGRGLQLLFYSVGIGQISSEVPQNLSASRPQDRQFILSSKKLLLSDSGFYLCAWRHTLAGAAYEQYFGPGTRLTVT.